This T cell receptor beta chain stems from a study of blood T cell repertoires in COVID-19. Turning to the study itself: COVID-19 samples, acute and convalescent, were from the United States, Italy and Spain. The cDNA or gDNA used as material had been derived from T cells, B-cell-depleted T cells, or PBMCs.

In the source study's methods: Amplification of reference gene primers was used by the study to estimate nucleated cell counts. Using immunoSEQ multiplex PCR, the repertoire was profiled, and TCRdb retains in-frame clones only, with some absent. Clone size and V and J calls were adopted from that table, with D and trimming inferred from the DNA. The sample has under 65,000 clones, over 75% seen once. The CDR3 is 16 amino acids. CDR1 and CDR2 (germline): SGHKS, YYEKEE (reference sequence). Seattle participants joined during active infection and were tracked over time. Points on this clone: The junction departs from the called germline gene at one end, perhaps through a read error. The same CDR3 arises from other DNA sequences in this sample as well.

The TCR comes from a man between 60 and 75 years old with COVID-19, enrolled during active disease. Input material: peripheral blood. This chain connects TRBV5-5 to TRBJ2-3, with TRBD2 matching over 9 bases. For the CDR3, the DNA is TGTCCCAGCTGCTTGGGAGGGGGCGGGAGGGCCCTCCCTGGGTATTTT. It yields the protein CPSCLGGGGRALPGYF.